This TCR beta chain originates from a study of T cells expressing NK-cell markers. TCRdb reprocessed the 5' RACE reads and reports one entry per CDR3 protein, with no DNA. The sample includes approximately 440,000 distinct CDR3 sequences. Sequenced: blood T cells: a sorted CD56 or NKG2C T cell subset, CD4+ or CD8+ T cells, or bulk PBMC T cells (not recorded which). The TCR was taken from a woman aged 45-60 years in good health.

The CDR3 loop is CASSSRSSGEETQYF. The chain recombines TRBV11-3 with TRBJ2-5; lacking DNA, the TRBD2 call made by TCRdb goes unchecked. Germline lookup yields CDR1 SGHNT and CDR2 YENEEA. The CDR3 runs to 15 residues.